This TCR beta chain was sequenced during a study of T cell repertoires and HLA-DP antigens. Germline V lookup: CDR1 KGHSH, CDR2 LQKENI. V lost 4 bases to trimming and J lost 3 bases; unmatched junction nucleotides: 5. The CDR3 spans 15 residues. Turning to this clone: The antigen remains unidentified.

Here immunoSEQ multiplex PCR was the method, and the copy in TCRdb shows in-frame clones only, minus some. The table lists around 100,000 clones, 80% to 95% of them singletons. The V and J genes are TRBV18 and TRBJ2-1; 8 bases map to TRBD2. Sequenced material: CD4+ T cells from PBMCs. The sequence was obtained from a young woman in good health and CMV-seronegative. The CDR3: CASSQSGSVYNEQFF. The CDR3 DNA is TGTGCCAGCTCACAGAGCGGGAGTGTCTACAATGAGCAGTTCTTC. The full variable domain, rest sourced from reference TRBV18 and TRBJ2-1, is NAGVMQNPRHLVRRRGQEARLRCSPMKGHSHVYWYRQLPEEGLKFMVYLQKENIIDESGMPKERFSAEFPKEGPSILRIQQVVRGDSAAYFCASSQSGSVYNEQFFGPGTRLTVL.